This entry features one TCR beta chain sequence. Primers for the PCR totalled 60 Vbeta and 13 Jbeta. Produced via immunoSEQ multiplex PCR; TCRdb's table is partial and in-frame only. The sample yields fewer than 120,000 clones, over 60% seen once. This sample stems from a study of cytomegalovirus exposure and HLA in healthy donors. On the study more broadly: When fewer than 400 donors were genotyped, roughly 80% of them were found to fall in the Caucasian-associated ancestry cluster.

The CDR3 loop spans 14 amino acids. V dropped 0 bases and J dropped 8; count of bases not matched to a gene: 8. In germline, CDR1 is SQVTM, CDR2 ANQGSEA. The sequenced sample consisted of PBMCs. The chain recombines TRBV29-1 with TRBJ1-2, with TRBD1 matching 8 bases. This clonotype originated in a woman under 40 in good health and CMV-seronegative. The CDR3, as DNA: TGCAGCGTTGAAGATCATCAGGGGGCGCGAGGCTACACCTTC. Protein sequence: CSVEDHQGARGYTF.